This entry is about one TCR beta chain. The data derive from a study of glioma-infiltrating T cells after dendritic cell vaccination. Germline CDR1 and CDR2: SGHVS and FNYEAQ. Deletions cut 1 base from V and 9 bases from J, with 19 bases between. This CDR3 comprises 16 residues. Indicated time point: after dendritic cell vaccination, including at tumor progression/relapse. Patients had residual fresh-frozen tumor tissue and more than two years of survival data. Libraries were prepared by immunoSEQ multiplex PCR; TCRdb keeps only in-frame clonotypes and omits some of them. The repertoire holds 90,000 or so clones, with roughly four fifths as singletons.

The sequences come from blood, collected after dendritic cell vaccination. The chain employs TRBV7-6 and TRBJ2-1; tentative D call: TRBD1 (8 bases). This sequence originates from a human donor with glioblastoma. CDR3 region: CASSLESPTGGAEQFF. CDR3 coding DNA: TGTGCCAGCAGCTTAGAATCGCCTACAGGGGGGGCTGAGCAGTTCTTC.